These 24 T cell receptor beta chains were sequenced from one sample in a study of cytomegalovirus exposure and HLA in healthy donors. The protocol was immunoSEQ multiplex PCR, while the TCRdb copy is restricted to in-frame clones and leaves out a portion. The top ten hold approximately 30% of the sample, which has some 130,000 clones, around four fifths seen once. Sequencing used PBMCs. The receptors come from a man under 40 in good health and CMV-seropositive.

The chain's CDR3 is CASSLGGREGEKLFF. CDR3 in DNA: TGTGCCAGCAGCTTAGGGGGTCGAGAGGGTGAAAAACTGTTTTTT. The V gene is TRBV7-2, the J gene TRBJ1-4; D gene ambiguous. Per the germline V gene, CDR1 is SGHTA and CDR2 is FQGNSA. Trimming took off 1 base at V and 7 bases at J, with 13 bases between the two ends. The CDR3 runs to 15 residues.

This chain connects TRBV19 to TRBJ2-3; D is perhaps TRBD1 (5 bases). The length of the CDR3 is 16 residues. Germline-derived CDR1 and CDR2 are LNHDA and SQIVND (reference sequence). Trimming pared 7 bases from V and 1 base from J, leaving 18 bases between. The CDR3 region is CASTPRAVPGTDTQYF. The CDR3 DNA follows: TGTGCCAGTACTCCCAGGGCCGTCCCTGGCACAGATACGCAGTATTTT.

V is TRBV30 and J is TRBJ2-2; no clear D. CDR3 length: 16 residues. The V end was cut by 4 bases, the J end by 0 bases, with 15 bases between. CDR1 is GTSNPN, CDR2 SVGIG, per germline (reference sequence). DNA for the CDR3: TGTGCCTGGACTCTCGTAGGCGGATCGAACACCGGGGAGCTGTTTTTT. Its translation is CAWTLVGGSNTGELFF.

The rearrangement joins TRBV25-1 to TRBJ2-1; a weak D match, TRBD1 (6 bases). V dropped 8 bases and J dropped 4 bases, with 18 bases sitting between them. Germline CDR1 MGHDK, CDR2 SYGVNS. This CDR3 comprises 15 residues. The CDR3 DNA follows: TGTGCCAGCTCCGCCTCAGGGGCACCGTACAATGAGCAGTTCTTC. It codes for CASSASGAPYNEQFF.

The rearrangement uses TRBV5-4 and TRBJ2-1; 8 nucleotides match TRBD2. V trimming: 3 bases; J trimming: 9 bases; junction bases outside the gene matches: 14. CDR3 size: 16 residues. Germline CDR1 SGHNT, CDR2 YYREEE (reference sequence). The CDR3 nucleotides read TGTGCCAGCAGCTCGCGACTAGCGCCCCTCGGAGTTGAGCAGTTCTTC. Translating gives CASSSRLAPLGVEQFF.

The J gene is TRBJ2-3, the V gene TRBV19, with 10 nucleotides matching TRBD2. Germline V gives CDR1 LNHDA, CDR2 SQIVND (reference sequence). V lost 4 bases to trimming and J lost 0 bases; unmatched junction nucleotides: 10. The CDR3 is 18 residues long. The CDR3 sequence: CASSNQRGGMPSTDTQYF. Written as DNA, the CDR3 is TGTGCCAGTAGTAATCAGCGGGGGGGGATGCCAAGCACAGATACGCAGTATTTT.

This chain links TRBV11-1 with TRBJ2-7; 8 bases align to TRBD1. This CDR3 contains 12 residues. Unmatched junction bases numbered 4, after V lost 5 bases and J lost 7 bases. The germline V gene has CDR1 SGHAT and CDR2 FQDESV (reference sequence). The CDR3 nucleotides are TGTGCCAGCAGCCCGGACAGGGAGGAGCAGTACTTC. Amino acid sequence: CASSPDREEQYF.

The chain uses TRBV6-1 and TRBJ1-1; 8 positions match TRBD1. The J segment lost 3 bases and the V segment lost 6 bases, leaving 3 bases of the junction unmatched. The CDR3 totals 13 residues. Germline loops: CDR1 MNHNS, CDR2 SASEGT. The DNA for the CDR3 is TGTGCCAGCAGGCAGGGGGCGGACACTGAAGCTTTCTTT. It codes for CASRQGADTEAFF.

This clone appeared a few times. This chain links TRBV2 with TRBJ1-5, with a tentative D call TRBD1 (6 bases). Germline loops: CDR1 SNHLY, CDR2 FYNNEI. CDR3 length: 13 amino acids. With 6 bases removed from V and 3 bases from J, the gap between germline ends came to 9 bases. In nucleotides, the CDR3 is TGTGCCAGCAGAGGACAGTTCAATCAGCCCCAGCATTTT. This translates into CASRGQFNQPQHF.

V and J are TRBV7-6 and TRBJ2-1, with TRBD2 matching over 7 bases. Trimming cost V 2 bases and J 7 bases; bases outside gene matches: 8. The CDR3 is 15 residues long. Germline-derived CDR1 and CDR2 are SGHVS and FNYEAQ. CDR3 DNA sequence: TGTGCCAGCAGCTTATACGCTAGCGGACTTAATGAGCAGTTCTTC. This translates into CASSLYASGLNEQFF.

The CDR3 loop is CASSYRGVGTDTQYF. The CDR3 DNA follows: TGTGCCAGCAGCTACAGGGGGGTGGGCACAGATACGCAGTATTTT. This chain joins TRBV6-1 and TRBJ2-3, with 8 bases aligning to TRBD1. Per germline, CDR1 MNHNS and CDR2 SASEGT. The V segment lost 6 bases and the J segment 1 base; nucleotides outside the gene matches: 6. The length of the CDR3 is 15 residues.

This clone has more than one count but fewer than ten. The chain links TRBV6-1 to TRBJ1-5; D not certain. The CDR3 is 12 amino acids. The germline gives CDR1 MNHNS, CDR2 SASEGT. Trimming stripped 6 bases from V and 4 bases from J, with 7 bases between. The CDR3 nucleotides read TGTGCCAGCAGGGAGATGAATCAGCCCCAGCATTTT. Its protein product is CASREMNQPQHF.

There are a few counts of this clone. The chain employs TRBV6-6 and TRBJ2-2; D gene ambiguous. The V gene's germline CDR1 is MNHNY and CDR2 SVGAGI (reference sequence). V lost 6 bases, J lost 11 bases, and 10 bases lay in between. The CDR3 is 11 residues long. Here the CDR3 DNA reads TGTGCCAGCAGCCTAAGCTTTGAGCTGTTTTTT. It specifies CASSLSFELFF.

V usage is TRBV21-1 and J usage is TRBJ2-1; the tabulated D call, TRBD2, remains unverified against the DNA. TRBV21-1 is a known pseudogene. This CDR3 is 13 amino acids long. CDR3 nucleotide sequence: TGTGCCTTCCTAGGGAGCTCCTACAATGAGCAGTTCTTC. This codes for CAFLGSSYNEQFF.

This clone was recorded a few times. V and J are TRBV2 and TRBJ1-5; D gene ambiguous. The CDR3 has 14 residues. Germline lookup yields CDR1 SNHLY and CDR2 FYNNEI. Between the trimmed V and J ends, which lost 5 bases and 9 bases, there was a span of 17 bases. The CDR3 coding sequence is TGTGCCAGCAGTAGCCAAGGTGACACGAGGCCCCAGCATTTT. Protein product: CASSSQGDTRPQHF.

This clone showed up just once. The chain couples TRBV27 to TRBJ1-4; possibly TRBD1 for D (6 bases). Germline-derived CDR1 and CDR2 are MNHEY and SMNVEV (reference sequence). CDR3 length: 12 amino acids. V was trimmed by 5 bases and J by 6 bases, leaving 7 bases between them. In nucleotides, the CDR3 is TGTGCCAGCAGTAACAGGGATGAAAAACTGTTTTTT. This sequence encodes CASSNRDEKLFF.

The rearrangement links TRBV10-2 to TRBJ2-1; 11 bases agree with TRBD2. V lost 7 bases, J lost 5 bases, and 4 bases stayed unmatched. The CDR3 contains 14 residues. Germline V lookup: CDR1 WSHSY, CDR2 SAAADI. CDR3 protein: CASKGLAAHNEQFF. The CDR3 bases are TGCGCCAGCAAGGGACTAGCGGCCCACAATGAGCAGTTCTTC.

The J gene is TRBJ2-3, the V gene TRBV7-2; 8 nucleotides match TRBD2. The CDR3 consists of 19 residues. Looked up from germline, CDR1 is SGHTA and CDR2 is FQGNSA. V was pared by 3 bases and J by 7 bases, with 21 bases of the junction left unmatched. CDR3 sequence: CASSFLTSAGVTRGYTQYF. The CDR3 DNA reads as TGTGCCAGCAGCTTTCTGACCTCAGCGGGGGTGACACGCGGATATACGCAGTATTTT.

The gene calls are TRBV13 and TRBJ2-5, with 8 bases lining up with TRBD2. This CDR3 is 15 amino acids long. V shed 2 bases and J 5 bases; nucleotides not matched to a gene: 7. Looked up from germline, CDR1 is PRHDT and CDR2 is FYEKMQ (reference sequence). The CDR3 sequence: CASSLRSGSGETQYF. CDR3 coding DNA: TGTGCCAGCAGCTTAAGAAGCGGGAGCGGTGAGACCCAGTACTTC.

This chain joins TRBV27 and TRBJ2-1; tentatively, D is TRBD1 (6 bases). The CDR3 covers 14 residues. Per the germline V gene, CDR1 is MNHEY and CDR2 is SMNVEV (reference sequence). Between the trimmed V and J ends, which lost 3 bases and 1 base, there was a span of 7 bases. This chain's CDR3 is CASSFRGSYNEQFF. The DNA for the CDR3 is TGTGCCAGCAGTTTCAGGGGTTCCTACAATGAGCAGTTCTTC.

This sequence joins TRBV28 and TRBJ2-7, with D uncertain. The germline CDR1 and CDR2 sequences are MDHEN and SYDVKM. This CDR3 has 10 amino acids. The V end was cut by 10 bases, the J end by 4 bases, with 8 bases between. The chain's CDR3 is CATSQYEQYF. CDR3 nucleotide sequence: TGTGCCACTTCACAGTACGAGCAGTACTTC. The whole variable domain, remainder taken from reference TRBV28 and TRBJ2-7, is DVKVTQSSRYLVKRTGEKVFLECVQDMDHENMFWYRQDPGLGLRLIYFSYDVKMKEKGDIPEGYSVSREKKERFSLILESASTNQTSMYLCATSQYEQYFGPGTRLTVT.

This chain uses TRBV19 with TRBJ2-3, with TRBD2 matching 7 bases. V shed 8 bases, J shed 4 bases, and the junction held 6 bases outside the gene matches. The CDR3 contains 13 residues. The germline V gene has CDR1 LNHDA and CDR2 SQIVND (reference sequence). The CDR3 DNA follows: TGTGCCAGTGGGGCGGGAGCATCAGATACGCAGTATTTT. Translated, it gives CASGAGASDTQYF.

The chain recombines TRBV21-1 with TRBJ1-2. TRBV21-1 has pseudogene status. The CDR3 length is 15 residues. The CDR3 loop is CASSWGGVRVYGYTF. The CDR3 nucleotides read TGTGCCAGCAGCTGGGGGGGGGTCAGGGTCTATGGCTACACCTTC.

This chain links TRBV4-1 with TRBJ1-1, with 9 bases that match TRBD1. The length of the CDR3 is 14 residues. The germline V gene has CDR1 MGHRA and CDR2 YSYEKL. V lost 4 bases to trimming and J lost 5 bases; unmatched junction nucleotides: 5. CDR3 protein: CASSPQGARTEAFF. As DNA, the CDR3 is TGCGCCAGCAGCCCACAGGGGGCAAGGACTGAAGCTTTCTTT.